These T cell receptor beta chains were read from a single sample in a study of cytomegalovirus exposure and HLA in healthy donors. Produced via immunoSEQ multiplex PCR; TCRdb's table is partial and in-frame only. The sample has about 94,000 clones, roughly four fifths seen once; the top ten hold about 9.3%. Sequenced input: PBMCs. The origin of the receptors is a human donor in good health. CDR3s include the opening cysteine and the closing phenylalanine or tryptophan. The order of the fields is CDR3 length, clone size, V gene, J gene, D gene, CDR3 protein, CDR3 DNA. D genes are given only for firm matches. Clone size is given for some rows only: seen once, a few or many times, or a class if the clone is expanded.

len: 13; abundance: .; v_gene: TRBV5-4; j_gene: TRBJ1-2; d_gene: TRBD1; CDR3aa: CASSQWTGERPRF; CDR3nt: TGTGCCAGCAGCCAGTGGACAGGGGAGAGACCACGCTTC
len: 13; abundance: .; v_gene: TRBV2; j_gene: TRBJ1-4; d_gene: TRBD1; CDR3aa: CATRTGVGEKLFF; CDR3nt: TGTGCCACCAGGACAGGGGTGGGAGAAAAACTGTTTTTT
len: 17; abundance: .; v_gene: TRBV10-2; j_gene: TRBJ2-2; d_gene: TRBD1; CDR3aa: CASSKGQGAQDTGELFF; CDR3nt: TGCGCCAGCAGTAAGGGACAGGGGGCGCAGGACACCGGGGAGCTGTTTTTT
len: 15; abundance: .; v_gene: TRBV5-4; j_gene: TRBJ1-1; d_gene: .; CDR3aa: CASSLSPGENTEAFF; CDR3nt: TGTGCCAGCAGCTTGTCACCAGGGGAGAACACTGAAGCTTTCTTT
len: 16; abundance: few; v_gene: TRBV4-3; j_gene: TRBJ2-7; d_gene: .; CDR3aa: CASSQDRGRNSYEQYF; CDR3nt: TGCGCCAGCAGCCAAGATAGGGGCAGGAATTCCTACGAGCAGTACTTC
len: 13; abundance: .; v_gene: TRBV7-9; j_gene: TRBJ1-6; d_gene: .; CDR3aa: CASSLARDSPPHF; CDR3nt: TGTGCCAGCAGCTTAGCGAGGGATTCACCCCCCCACTTT
len: 14; abundance: .; v_gene: TRBV6-5; j_gene: TRBJ2-2; d_gene: .; CDR3aa: CASSYSAGPGELFF; CDR3nt: TGTGCCAGCAGTTACTCAGCAGGGCCCGGGGAGCTGTTTTTT
len: 17; abundance: .; v_gene: TRBV5-1; j_gene: TRBJ1-6; d_gene: TRBD1; CDR3aa: CASSLKFTGTGYSPLHF; CDR3nt: TGCGCCAGCAGCTTGAAGTTCACCGGGACAGGGTATTCACCCCTCCACTTT
len: 14; abundance: .; v_gene: TRBV12-5; j_gene: TRBJ2-7; d_gene: .; CDR3aa: CASGLSGRGYEQYF; CDR3nt: TGTGCTAGTGGTTTGAGTGGCAGGGGCTACGAGCAGTACTTC
len: 15; abundance: once; v_gene: TRBV6-1; j_gene: TRBJ1-5; d_gene: TRBD1; CDR3aa: CASSRTGDGNQPQHF; CDR3nt: TGTGCCAGCAGCAGGACAGGGGATGGCAATCAGCCCCAGCATTTT
len: 16; abundance: once; v_gene: TRBV7-3; j_gene: TRBJ2-1; d_gene: TRBD1; CDR3aa: CASSSGTERRYNEQFF; CDR3nt: TGTGCCAGCAGCTCCGGGACAGAGCGGAGATACAATGAGCAGTTCTTC
len: 17; abundance: .; v_gene: TRBV27; j_gene: TRBJ2-6; d_gene: TRBD2; CDR3aa: CASSSAGVGRGANVLTF; CDR3nt: TGTGCCAGCAGTTCAGCGGGAGTGGGGCGAGGGGCCAACGTCCTGACTTTC
len: 14; abundance: .; v_gene: TRBV9; j_gene: TRBJ2-1; d_gene: TRBD2; CDR3aa: CASSVGTTINEQFF; CDR3nt: TGTGCCAGCAGCGTGGGGACTACAATCAATGAGCAGTTCTTC
len: 12; abundance: .; v_gene: TRBV7-3; j_gene: TRBJ2-2; d_gene: .; CDR3aa: CASTTGSGELFF; CDR3nt: TGTGCCAGCACCACCGGGTCCGGGGAGCTGTTTTTT
len: 14; abundance: .; v_gene: TRBV7-8; j_gene: TRBJ1-1; d_gene: .; CDR3aa: CASSLDGTPSTAFF; CDR3nt: TGTGCCAGCAGCTTAGATGGGACACCTAGCACAGCTTTCTTT
len: 15; abundance: .; v_gene: TRBV4-3; j_gene: TRBJ2-7; d_gene: .; CDR3aa: CASSQDRGTYYEQYF; CDR3nt: TGCGCCAGCAGCCAAGATAGAGGCACTTACTACGAGCAGTACTTC
len: 17; abundance: .; v_gene: TRBV7-8; j_gene: TRBJ1-2; d_gene: .; CDR3aa: CASSSKRLPHTNYGYTF; CDR3nt: TGTGCCAGCAGCTCCAAAAGACTGCCCCATACTAACTATGGCTACACCTTC
len: 14; abundance: .; v_gene: TRBV7-2; j_gene: TRBJ1-2; d_gene: .; CDR3aa: CASILPGLQGGYTF; CDR3nt: TGTGCCAGCATCTTACCAGGACTCCAAGGCGGCTACACCTTC
len: 13; abundance: .; v_gene: TRBV6-1; j_gene: TRBJ2-7; d_gene: .; CDR3aa: CASSEGRGSEQYF; CDR3nt: TGTGCCAGCAGTGAAGGACGCGGCAGCGAGCAGTACTTC
len: 11; abundance: .; v_gene: TRBV29-1; j_gene: TRBJ2-3; d_gene: .; CDR3aa: CSVVRTDTQYF; CDR3nt: TGCAGCGTTGTTCGGACAGATACGCAGTATTTT
len: 13; abundance: .; v_gene: TRBV6-6; j_gene: TRBJ2-1; d_gene: .; CDR3aa: CASEGSDDNEQFF; CDR3nt: TGTGCCAGCGAGGGAAGCGACGACAATGAGCAGTTCTTC
len: 17; abundance: .; v_gene: TRBV27; j_gene: TRBJ2-7; d_gene: TRBD1; CDR3aa: CASSHTPGTGLSYEQYF; CDR3nt: TGTGCCAGCAGTCACACCCCCGGGACAGGGCTCTCCTACGAGCAGTACTTC
len: 17; abundance: .; v_gene: TRBV5-1; j_gene: TRBJ2-6; d_gene: .; CDR3aa: CASSLGRGNSGANVLTF; CDR3nt: TGCGCCAGCAGCTTGGGCAGGGGCAACTCCGGGGCCAACGTCCTGACTTTC
len: 17; abundance: .; v_gene: TRBV6-1; j_gene: TRBJ2-7; d_gene: TRBD1; CDR3aa: CASSGSIGTGRSYEQYF; CDR3nt: TGTGCCAGCAGTGGATCGATTGGGACAGGGCGCTCCTACGAGCAGTACTTC
len: 15; abundance: .; v_gene: TRBV5-1; j_gene: TRBJ2-5; d_gene: .; CDR3aa: CASSFLELYQETQYF; CDR3nt: TGCGCCAGCAGCTTCCTCGAACTATACCAAGAGACCCAGTACTTC
len: 16; abundance: once; v_gene: TRBV5-1; j_gene: TRBJ1-2; d_gene: .; CDR3aa: CASSDDGRGSGYGYTF; CDR3nt: TGCGCCAGCAGCGACGATGGCAGGGGTTCGGGCTATGGCTACACCTTC
len: 17; abundance: .; v_gene: TRBV11-2; j_gene: TRBJ1-3; d_gene: TRBD1; CDR3aa: CASSPTTGLVSGNTIYF; CDR3nt: TGTGCCAGCAGCCCGACGACAGGGTTAGTCTCTGGAAACACCATATATTTT
len: 14; abundance: .; v_gene: TRBV29-1; j_gene: TRBJ1-2; d_gene: TRBD1; CDR3aa: CSGREQGAAGGYTF; CDR3nt: TGCAGCGGGAGGGAACAGGGGGCTGCTGGTGGCTACACCTTC
len: 18; abundance: .; v_gene: TRBV1; j_gene: TRBJ2-1; d_gene: .; CDR3aa: CTSSYTKVGTSGRDEQFF; CDR3nt: TGCACCAGCAGTTACACCAAGGTTGGGACTAGCGGTCGGGATGAGCAGTTCTTC
len: 15; abundance: .; v_gene: TRBV6-1; j_gene: TRBJ1-5; d_gene: TRBD1; CDR3aa: CASTNSGGTNQPQHF; CDR3nt: TGTGCCAGCACCAATTCAGGGGGCACGAATCAGCCCCAGCATTTT
len: 14; abundance: .; v_gene: TRBV15; j_gene: TRBJ2-1; d_gene: TRBD1; CDR3aa: CATSRDRGYNEQFF; CDR3nt: TGTGCCACCAGCAGAGACAGGGGGTACAATGAGCAGTTCTTC
len: 13; abundance: .; v_gene: TRBV11-2; j_gene: TRBJ1-2; d_gene: TRBD1; CDR3aa: CASSSDRGNGYTF; CDR3nt: TGTGCCAGCAGCTCCGACAGGGGGAATGGCTACACCTTC
len: 15; abundance: .; v_gene: TRBV6-1; j_gene: TRBJ1-5; d_gene: .; CDR3aa: CASSLSQGSNQPQHF; CDR3nt: TGTGCCAGCAGTTTGTCCCAGGGTAGCAATCAGCCCCAGCATTTT
len: 14; abundance: .; v_gene: TRBV7-9; j_gene: TRBJ1-1; d_gene: .; CDR3aa: CASTPDSGNTEAFF; CDR3nt: TGTGCCAGCACCCCGGACAGTGGGAACACTGAAGCTTTCTTT
len: 15; abundance: few; v_gene: TRBV19; j_gene: TRBJ2-7; d_gene: TRBD1; CDR3aa: CASRRPGTGDNEQYF; CDR3nt: TGTGCCAGTCGCAGACCCGGGACAGGGGACAACGAGCAGTACTTC
len: 15; abundance: .; v_gene: TRBV6-5; j_gene: TRBJ1-6; d_gene: .; CDR3aa: CASTRGRDTDSPLHF; CDR3nt: TGTGCCAGCACCCGGGGAAGGGACACCGATTCACCCCTCCACTTT
len: 17; abundance: .; v_gene: TRBV5-1; j_gene: TRBJ2-2; d_gene: .; CDR3aa: CASSLDPSGSNTGELFF; CDR3nt: TGCGCCAGCAGCTTGGATCCCAGCGGTTCGAACACCGGGGAGCTGTTTTTT
len: 18; abundance: .; v_gene: TRBV9; j_gene: TRBJ2-3; d_gene: TRBD2; CDR3aa: CASSVYHKIAGSTDTQYF; CDR3nt: TGTGCCAGCAGCGTTTACCACAAAATAGCGGGGAGCACAGATACGCAGTATTTT
len: 15; abundance: .; v_gene: TRBV7-9; j_gene: TRBJ1-1; d_gene: .; CDR3aa: CASSSIQDPNTEAFF; CDR3nt: TGTGCCAGCAGCTCTATACAGGACCCGAACACTGAAGCTTTCTTT
len: 16; abundance: .; v_gene: TRBV6-6; j_gene: TRBJ2-3; d_gene: .; CDR3aa: CASSLSKLGGEWTQYF; CDR3nt: TGTGCCAGCAGTTTAAGCAAACTAGGCGGGGAGTGGACGCAGTATTTT
len: 14; abundance: .; v_gene: TRBV11-2; j_gene: TRBJ1-2; d_gene: .; CDR3aa: CASSLDLGGSGYTF; CDR3nt: TGTGCCAGCAGCTTAGATCTGGGTGGGAGTGGCTACACCTTC
len: 12; abundance: .; v_gene: TRBV6-5; j_gene: TRBJ2-7; d_gene: .; CDR3aa: CASSRGIHEQYF; CDR3nt: TGTGCCAGCAGTCGGGGGATCCACGAGCAGTACTTC
len: 15; abundance: .; v_gene: TRBV7-8; j_gene: TRBJ2-2; d_gene: TRBD2; CDR3aa: CASSLAGVGTGELFF; CDR3nt: TGTGCCAGCTCCCTAGCGGGAGTTGGTACCGGGGAGCTGTTTTTT
len: 17; abundance: .; v_gene: TRBV9; j_gene: TRBJ2-7; d_gene: TRBD1; CDR3aa: CASSLNKDRGGSYEQYF; CDR3nt: TGTGCCAGCAGCCTTAACAAAGACAGGGGAGGTTCCTACGAGCAGTACTTC
len: 15; abundance: .; v_gene: TRBV5-1; j_gene: TRBJ2-3; d_gene: TRBD2; CDR3aa: CASSPPGGAGETQYF; CDR3nt: TGCGCCAGCAGCCCCCCCGGGGGGGCTGGTGAAACGCAGTATTTT
len: 14; abundance: .; v_gene: TRBV5-1; j_gene: TRBJ2-1; d_gene: TRBD2; CDR3aa: CASSPSLAGTEQFF; CDR3nt: TGCGCCAGCAGCCCGAGTCTAGCGGGAACTGAGCAGTTCTTC
len: 19; abundance: .; v_gene: TRBV4-2; j_gene: TRBJ2-3; d_gene: TRBD2; CDR3aa: CASSHAALAGGYSTDTQYF; CDR3nt: TGTGCCAGCAGCCACGCCGCCCTAGCGGGAGGGTATTCCACAGATACGCAGTATTTT